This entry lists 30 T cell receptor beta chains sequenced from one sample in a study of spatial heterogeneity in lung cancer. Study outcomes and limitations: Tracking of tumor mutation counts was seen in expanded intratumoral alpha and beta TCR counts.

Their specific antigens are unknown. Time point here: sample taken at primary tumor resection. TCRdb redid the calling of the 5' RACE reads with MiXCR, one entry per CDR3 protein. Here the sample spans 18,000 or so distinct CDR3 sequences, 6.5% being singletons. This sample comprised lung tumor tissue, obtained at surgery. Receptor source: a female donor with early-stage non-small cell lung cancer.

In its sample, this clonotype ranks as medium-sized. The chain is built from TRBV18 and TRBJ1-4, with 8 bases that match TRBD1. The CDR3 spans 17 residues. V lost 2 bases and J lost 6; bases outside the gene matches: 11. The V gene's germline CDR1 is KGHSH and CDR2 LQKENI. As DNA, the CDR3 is TGTGCCAGCTCACCAGGGACAGGAGGAGTGAGTTATGAAAAACTGTTTTTT. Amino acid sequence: CASSPGTGGVSYEKLFF.

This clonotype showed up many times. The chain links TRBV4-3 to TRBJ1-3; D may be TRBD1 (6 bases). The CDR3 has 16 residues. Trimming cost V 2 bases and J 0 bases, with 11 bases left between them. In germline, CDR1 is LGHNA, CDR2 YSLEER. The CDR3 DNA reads TGCGCCAGCAGCCAATTAGGGACAACCTCTGGAAACACCATATATTTT. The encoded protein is CASSQLGTTSGNTIYF.

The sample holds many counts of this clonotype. The CDR3 region has the DNA TGTGCCAGCAGCCGAAATCCTAGATCGAGCGGGACCCAAGAGACCCAGTACTTC. This codes for CASSRNPRSSGTQETQYF. V and J are TRBV7-6 and TRBJ2-5, with TRBD2 identical over 7 bases. There are 18 residues in the CDR3. Germline assignment: CDR1 SGHVS and CDR2 FNYEAQ. V shed 5 bases and J 1 base; nucleotides not matched to a gene: 16.

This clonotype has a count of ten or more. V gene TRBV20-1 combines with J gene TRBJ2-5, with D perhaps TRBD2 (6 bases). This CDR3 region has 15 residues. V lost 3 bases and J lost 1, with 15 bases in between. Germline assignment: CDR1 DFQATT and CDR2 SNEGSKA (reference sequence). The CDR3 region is CSASVRGRPQETQYF. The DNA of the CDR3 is TGCAGTGCTAGTGTCCGGGGGAGGCCCCAAGAGACCCAGTACTTC.

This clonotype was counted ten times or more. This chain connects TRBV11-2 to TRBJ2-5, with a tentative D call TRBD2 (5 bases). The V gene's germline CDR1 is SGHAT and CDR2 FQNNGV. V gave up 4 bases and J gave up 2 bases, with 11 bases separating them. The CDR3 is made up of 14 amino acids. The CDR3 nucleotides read TGTGCCAGCAGCTCGTCGCGGACTCAAGAGACCCAGTACTTC. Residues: CASSSSRTQETQYF.

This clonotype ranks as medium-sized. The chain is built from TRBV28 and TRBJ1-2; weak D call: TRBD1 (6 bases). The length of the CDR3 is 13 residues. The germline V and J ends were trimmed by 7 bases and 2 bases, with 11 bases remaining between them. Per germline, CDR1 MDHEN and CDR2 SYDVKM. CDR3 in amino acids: CASIGGRNYGYTF. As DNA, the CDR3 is TGTGCCAGCATAGGGGGAAGGAACTATGGCTACACCTTC.

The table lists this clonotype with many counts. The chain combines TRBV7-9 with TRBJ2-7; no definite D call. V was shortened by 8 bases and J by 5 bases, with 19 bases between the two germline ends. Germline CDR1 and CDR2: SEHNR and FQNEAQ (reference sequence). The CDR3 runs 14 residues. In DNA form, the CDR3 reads TGTGCCAGCGAGTCTGACCTTACATCCAACGAGCAGTACTTC. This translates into CASESDLTSNEQYF.

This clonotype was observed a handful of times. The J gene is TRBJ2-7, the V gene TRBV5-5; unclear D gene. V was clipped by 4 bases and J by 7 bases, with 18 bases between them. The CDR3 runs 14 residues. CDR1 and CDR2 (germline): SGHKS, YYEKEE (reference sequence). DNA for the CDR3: TGTGCCAGCAGCCGGCTGGGAAGGGCTGAAGAGCAGTACTTC. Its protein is CASSRLGRAEEQYF.

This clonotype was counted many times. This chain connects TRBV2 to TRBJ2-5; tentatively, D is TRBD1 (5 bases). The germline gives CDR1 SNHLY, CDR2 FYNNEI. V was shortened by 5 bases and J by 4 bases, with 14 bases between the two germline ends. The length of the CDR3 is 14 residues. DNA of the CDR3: TGTGCCAGCAGTTGGCAGGGTGACGGAGAGACCCAGTACTTC. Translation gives CASSWQGDGETQYF.

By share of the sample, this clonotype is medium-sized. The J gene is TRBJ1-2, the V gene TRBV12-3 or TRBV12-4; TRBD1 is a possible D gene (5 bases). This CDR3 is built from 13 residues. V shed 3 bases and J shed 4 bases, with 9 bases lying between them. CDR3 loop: CASSFDRFYGYTF. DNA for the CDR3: TGTGCCAGCAGTTTCGACAGATTCTATGGCTACACCTTC.

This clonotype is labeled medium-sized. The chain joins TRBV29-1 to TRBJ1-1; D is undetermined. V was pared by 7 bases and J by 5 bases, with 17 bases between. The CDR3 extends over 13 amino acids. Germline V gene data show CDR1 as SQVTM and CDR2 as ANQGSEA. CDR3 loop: CSAGPSRWTEAFF. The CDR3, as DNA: TGCAGCGCTGGGCCTTCGCGATGGACTGAAGCTTTCTTT.

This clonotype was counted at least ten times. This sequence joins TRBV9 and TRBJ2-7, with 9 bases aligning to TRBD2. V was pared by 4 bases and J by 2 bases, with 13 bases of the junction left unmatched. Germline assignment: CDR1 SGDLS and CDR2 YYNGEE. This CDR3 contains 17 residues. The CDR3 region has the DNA TGTGCCAGCAGCCCCACCCGGGGCGGGAGGGAACCCTACGAGCAGTACTTC. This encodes CASSPTRGGREPYEQYF.

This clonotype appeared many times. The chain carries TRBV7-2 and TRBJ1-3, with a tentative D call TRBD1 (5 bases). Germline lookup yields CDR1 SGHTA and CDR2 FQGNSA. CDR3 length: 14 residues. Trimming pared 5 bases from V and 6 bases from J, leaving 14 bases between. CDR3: CASSLGVRENTIYF. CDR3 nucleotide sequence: TGTGCCAGCAGCCTGGGGGTCCGAGAAAACACCATATATTTT.

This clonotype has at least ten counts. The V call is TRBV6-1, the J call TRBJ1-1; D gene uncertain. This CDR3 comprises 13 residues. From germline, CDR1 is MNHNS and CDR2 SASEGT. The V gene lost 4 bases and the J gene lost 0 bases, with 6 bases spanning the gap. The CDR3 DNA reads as TGTGCCAGCAGTGCTATTGTGAACACTGAAGCTTTCTTT. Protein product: CASSAIVNTEAFF.

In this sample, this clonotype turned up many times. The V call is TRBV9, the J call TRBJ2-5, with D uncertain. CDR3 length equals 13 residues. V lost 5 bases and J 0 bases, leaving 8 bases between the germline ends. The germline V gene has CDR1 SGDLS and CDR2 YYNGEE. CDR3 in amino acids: CASSRDNQETQYF. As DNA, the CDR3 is TGTGCCAGCAGTCGAGACAACCAAGAGACCCAGTACTTC.

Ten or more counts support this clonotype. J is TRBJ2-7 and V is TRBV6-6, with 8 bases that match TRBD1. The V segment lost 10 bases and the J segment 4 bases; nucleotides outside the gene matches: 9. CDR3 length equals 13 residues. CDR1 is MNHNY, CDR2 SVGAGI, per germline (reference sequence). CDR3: CATANRGKYEQYF. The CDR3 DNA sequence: TGTGCCACCGCAAACAGGGGGAAGTACGAGCAGTACTTC.

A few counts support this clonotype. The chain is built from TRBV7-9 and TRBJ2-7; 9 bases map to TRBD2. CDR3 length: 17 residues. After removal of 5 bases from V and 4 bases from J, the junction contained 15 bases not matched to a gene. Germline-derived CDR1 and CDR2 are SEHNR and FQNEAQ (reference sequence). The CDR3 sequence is CASSHETSGSLKYEQYF. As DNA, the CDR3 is TGTGCCAGCAGCCACGAGACTAGCGGCTCGCTTAAGTACGAGCAGTACTTC. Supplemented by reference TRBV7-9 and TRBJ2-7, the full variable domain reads DTGVSQNPRHKITKRGQNVTFRCDPISEHNRLYWYRQTLGQGPEFLTYFQNEAQLEKSRLLSDRFSAERPKGSFSTLEIQRTEQGDSAMYLCASSHETSGSLKYEQYFGPGTRLTVT.

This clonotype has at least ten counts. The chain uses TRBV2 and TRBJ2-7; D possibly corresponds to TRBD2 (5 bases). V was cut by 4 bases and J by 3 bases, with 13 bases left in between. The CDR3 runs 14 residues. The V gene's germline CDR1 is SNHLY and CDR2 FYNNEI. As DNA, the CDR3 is TGTGCCAGCAGTGTGGAGGTTCTAGTCTACGAGCAGTACTTC. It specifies CASSVEVLVYEQYF.

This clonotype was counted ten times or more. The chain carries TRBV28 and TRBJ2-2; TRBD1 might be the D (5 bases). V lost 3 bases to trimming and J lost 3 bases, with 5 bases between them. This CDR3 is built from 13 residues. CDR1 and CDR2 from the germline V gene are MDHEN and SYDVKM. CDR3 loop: CASSLGHTGELFF. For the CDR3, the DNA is TGTGCCAGCAGTTTGGGGCACACCGGGGAGCTGTTTTTT.

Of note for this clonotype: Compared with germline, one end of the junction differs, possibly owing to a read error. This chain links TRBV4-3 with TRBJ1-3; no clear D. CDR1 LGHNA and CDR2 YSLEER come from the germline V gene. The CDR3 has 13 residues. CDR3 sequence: CASSQQQRSWLYF. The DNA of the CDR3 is TGCGCGAGCAGCCAACAGCAAAGGTCCTGGCTTTATTTT.

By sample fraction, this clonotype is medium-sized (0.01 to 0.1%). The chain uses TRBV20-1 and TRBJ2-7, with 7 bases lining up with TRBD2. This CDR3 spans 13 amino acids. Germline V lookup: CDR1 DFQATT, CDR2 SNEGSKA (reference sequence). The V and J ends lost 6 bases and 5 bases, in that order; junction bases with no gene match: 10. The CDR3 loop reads CSARRGRNNEQYF. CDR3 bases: TGCAGTGCCAGGCGGGGGAGGAATAACGAGCAGTACTTC.

CDR3 in DNA: TGTGCCAGCAGCCACGGACCCGGAGAGCAGTACTTC. Translating it yields CASSHGPGEQYF. V gene TRBV9 combines with J gene TRBJ2-7; no firm D call. Trimming removed 4 bases at V and 7 bases at J, with 12 bases between. CDR3 size: 12 residues. Germline V gene data show CDR1 as SGDLS and CDR2 as YYNGEE.

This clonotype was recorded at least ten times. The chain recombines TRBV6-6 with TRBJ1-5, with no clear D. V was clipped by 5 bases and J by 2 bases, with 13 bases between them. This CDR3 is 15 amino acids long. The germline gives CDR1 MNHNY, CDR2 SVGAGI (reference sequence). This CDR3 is CASSEGREGNQPQHF. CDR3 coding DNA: TGTGCCAGCAGTGAAGGACGGGAGGGCAATCAGCCCCAGCATTTT.

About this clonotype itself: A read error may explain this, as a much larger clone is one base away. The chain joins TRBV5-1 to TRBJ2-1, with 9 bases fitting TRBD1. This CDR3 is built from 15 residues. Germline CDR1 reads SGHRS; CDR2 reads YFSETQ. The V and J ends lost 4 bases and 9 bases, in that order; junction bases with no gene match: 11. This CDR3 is CASSRDRVGLSEQFF. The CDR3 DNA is TGCGCCAGCAGCAGGGACAGGGTCGGATTGTCTGAGCAGTTCTTC. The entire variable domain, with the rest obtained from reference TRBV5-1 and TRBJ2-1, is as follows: KAGVTQTPRYLIKTRGQQVTLSCSPISGHRSVSWYQQTPGQGLQFLFEYFSETQRNKGNFPGRFSGRQFSNSRSEMNVSTLELGDSALYLCASSRDRVGLSEQFFGPGTRLTVL.

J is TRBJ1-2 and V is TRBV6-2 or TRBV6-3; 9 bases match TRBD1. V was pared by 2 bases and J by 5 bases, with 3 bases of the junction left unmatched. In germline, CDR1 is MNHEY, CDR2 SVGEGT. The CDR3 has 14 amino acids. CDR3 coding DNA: TGTGCCAGCAGTTACCGGACAGGGGTATATGGCTACACCTTC. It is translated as CASSYRTGVYGYTF.

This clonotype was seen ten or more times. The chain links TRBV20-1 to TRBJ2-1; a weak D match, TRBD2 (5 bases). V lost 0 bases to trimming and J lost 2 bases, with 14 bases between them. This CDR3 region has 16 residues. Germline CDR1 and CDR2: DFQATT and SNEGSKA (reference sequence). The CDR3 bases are TGCAGTGCTAGAGATGCGGAGACTACCCCCTACAATGAGCAGTTCTTC. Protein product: CSARDAETTPYNEQFF.

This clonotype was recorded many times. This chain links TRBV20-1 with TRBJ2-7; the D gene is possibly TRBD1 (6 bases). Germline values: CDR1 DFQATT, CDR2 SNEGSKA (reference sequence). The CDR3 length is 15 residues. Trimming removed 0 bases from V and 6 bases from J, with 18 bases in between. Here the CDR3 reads CSARDHGGQKVEQYF. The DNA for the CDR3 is TGCAGTGCTAGAGATCACGGAGGACAGAAAGTCGAGCAGTACTTC.

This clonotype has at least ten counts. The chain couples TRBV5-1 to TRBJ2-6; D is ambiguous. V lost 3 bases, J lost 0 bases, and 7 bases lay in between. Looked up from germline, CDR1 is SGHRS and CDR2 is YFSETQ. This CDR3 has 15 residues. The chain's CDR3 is CASSSKLSGANVLTF. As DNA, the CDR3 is TGCGCCAGCAGCTCCAAGCTCTCTGGGGCCAACGTCCTGACTTTC.

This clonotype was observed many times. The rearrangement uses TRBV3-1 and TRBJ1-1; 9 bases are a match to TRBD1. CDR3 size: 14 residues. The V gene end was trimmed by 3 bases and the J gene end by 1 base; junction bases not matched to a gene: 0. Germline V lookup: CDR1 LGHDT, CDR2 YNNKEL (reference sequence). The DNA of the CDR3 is TGTGCCAGCAGCCAGACAGGGGGGAACACTGAAGCTTTCTTT. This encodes CASSQTGGNTEAFF.

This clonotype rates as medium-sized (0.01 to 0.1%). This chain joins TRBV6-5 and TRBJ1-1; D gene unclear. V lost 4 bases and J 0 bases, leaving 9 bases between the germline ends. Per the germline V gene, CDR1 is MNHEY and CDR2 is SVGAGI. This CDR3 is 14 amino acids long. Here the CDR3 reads CASSSTWMNTEAFF. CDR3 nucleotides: TGTGCCAGCAGTTCTACATGGATGAACACTGAAGCTTTCTTT.